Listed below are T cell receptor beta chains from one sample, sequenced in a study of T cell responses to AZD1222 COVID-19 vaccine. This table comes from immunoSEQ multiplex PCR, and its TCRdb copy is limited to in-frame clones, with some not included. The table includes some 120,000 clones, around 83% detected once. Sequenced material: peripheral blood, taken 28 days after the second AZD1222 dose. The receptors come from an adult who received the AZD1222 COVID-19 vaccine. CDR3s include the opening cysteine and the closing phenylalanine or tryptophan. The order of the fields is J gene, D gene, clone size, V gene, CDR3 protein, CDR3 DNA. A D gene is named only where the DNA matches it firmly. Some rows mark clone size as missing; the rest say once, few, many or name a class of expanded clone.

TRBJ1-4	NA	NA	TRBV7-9	CASSLELFRNEKLFF	TGTGCCAGCAGCTTAGAGCTGTTCCGGAATGAAAAACTGTTTTTT
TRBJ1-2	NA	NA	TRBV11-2	CASSLVDREWDTNYGYTF	TGTGCCAGCAGCTTAGTAGATCGGGAATGGGATACTAACTATGGCTACACCTTC
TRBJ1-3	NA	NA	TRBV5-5	CASIPGAGNTIYF	TGTGCCAGCATCCCGGGGGCAGGAAACACCATATATTTT
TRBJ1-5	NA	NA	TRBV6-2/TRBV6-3	CASSLDGRNQPQHF	TGTGCCAGCAGCTTGGACGGCCGCAATCAGCCCCAGCATTTT
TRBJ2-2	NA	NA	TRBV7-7	CATKGAGELFF	TGTGCTACGAAGGGTGCCGGGGAGCTGTTTTTT
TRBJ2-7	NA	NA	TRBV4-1	CASSPPDSSSYEQYF	TGCGCCAGCAGTCCTCCTGACAGTAGCTCCTACGAGCAGTACTTC
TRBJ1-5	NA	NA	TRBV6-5	CASSYDSNQPQHF	TGTGCCAGCAGTTATGATAGCAATCAGCCCCAGCATTTT
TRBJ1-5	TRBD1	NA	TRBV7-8	CASSPGTGGGNQPQHF	TGTGCCAGCAGCCCTGGGACAGGGGGGGGCAATCAGCCCCAGCATTTT
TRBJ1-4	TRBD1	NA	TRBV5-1	CASSHRGEFEKLFF	TGCGCCAGCAGCCACAGGGGAGAATTTGAAAAACTGTTTTTT
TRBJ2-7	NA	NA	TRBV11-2	CASSLERPPYEQYF	TGTGCCAGCAGCTTAGAGAGGCCCCCGTACGAGCAGTACTTC
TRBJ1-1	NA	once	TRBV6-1	CASSDKTENTEAFF	TGTGCCAGCAGTGACAAGACAGAGAACACTGAAGCTTTCTTT
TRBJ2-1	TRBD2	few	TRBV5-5	CASSFGGAGNEQFF	TGTGCCAGCAGCTTCGGGGGGGCTGGTAATGAGCAGTTCTTC
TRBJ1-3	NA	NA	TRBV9	CASSDRGNTIYF	TGTGCCAGCAGCGATCGTGGAAACACCATATATTTT
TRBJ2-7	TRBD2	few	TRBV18	CASSPSRRENYEQYF	TGTGCCAGCTCACCCAGTCGGCGGGAGAACTACGAGCAGTACTTC
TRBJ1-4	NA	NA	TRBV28	CASSPRQGGEKLFF	TGTGCCAGCAGTCCCCGGCAGGGTGGTGAAAAACTGTTTTTT
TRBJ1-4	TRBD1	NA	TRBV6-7	CASSYSQDRGNEKLFF	TGTGCCAGCAGTTACTCTCAGGACAGGGGAAATGAAAAACTGTTTTTT
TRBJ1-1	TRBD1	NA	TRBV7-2	CASSGGQLNTEAFF	TGTGCCAGCAGCGGGGGACAGTTGAACACTGAAGCTTTCTTT
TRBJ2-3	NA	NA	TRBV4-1	CASSQDRAFPDTQYF	TGCGCCAGCAGCCAAGATCGGGCCTTCCCAGATACGCAGTATTTT
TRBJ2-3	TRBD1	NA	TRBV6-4	CASSDGTGGTDTQYF	TGTGCCAGCAGTGACGGGACAGGGGGCACAGATACGCAGTATTTT
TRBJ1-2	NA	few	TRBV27	CASGKREGTYGYTF	TGTGCCAGTGGGAAGCGCGAGGGAACTTATGGCTACACCTTC
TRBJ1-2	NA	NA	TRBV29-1	CSVGPGGDGYTF	TGCAGCGTTGGGCCGGGGGGAGACGGCTACACCTTC
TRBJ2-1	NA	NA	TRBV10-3	CAISAYNEQFF	TGTGCCATCAGCGCTTACAATGAGCAGTTCTTC
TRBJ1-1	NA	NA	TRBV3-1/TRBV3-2	CASSQGASNTEAFF	TGTGCCAGCAGCCAAGGAGCTTCGAACACTGAAGCTTTCTTT
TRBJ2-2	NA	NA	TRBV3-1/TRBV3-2	CASSQLYTGELFF	TGTGCCAGCAGCCAACTCTACACCGGGGAGCTGTTTTTT
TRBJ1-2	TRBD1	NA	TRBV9	CASSPQTGVYGYTF	TGTGCCAGCAGCCCCCAGACAGGGGTCTATGGCTACACCTTC
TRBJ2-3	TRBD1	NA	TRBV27	CASKGQGPDTQYF	TGTGCCAGCAAGGGACAGGGCCCAGATACGCAGTATTTT
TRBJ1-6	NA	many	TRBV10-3	CASNRGGGDSPLHF	TGTGCCAGCAATCGGGGAGGGGGGGATTCACCCCTCCACTTT
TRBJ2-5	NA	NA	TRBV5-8	CASSYLGAGASETQYF	TGTGCCAGCAGCTACCTAGGGGCAGGGGCCTCGGAGACCCAGTACTTC
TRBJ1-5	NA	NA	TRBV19	CASMGTGNQPQHF	TGTGCCAGTATGGGGACGGGCAATCAGCCCCAGCATTTT
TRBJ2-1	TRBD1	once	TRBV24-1	CATSDPRTGAYNEQFF	TGTGCCACCAGTGATCCAAGGACAGGGGCTTACAATGAGCAGTTCTTC
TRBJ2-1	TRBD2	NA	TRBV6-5	CASSYGGEREQFF	TGTGCCAGCAGTTACGGGGGGGAAAGGGAGCAGTTCTTC
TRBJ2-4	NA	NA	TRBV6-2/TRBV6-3	CASSSSGGGRNIQYF	TGTGCCAGCAGTTCCTCAGGGGGGGGCCGAAACATTCAGTACTTC
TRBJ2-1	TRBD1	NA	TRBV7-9	CASSGTGGSYNEQFF	TGTGCCAGCAGCGGAACAGGGGGCTCCTACAATGAGCAGTTCTTC
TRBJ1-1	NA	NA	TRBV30	CASNSGPENTEAFF	TGTGCCTCTAACTCGGGGCCCGAGAACACTGAAGCTTTCTTT
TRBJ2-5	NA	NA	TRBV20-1	CSATSLETQYF	TGCAGTGCTACTAGCTTGGAGACCCAGTACTTC
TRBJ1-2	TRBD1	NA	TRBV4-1	CASSPGGFGRNYGYTF	TGCGCCAGCAGCCCAGGGGGTTTTGGTCGCAACTATGGCTACACCTTC
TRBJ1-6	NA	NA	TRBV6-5	CASSSDVSYNSPLHF	TGTGCCAGCAGCTCCGACGTCTCCTATAATTCACCCCTCCACTTT
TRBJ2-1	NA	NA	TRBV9	CASSSGASQSSYNEQFF	TGTGCCAGCAGCTCAGGGGCTAGCCAAAGCTCCTACAATGAGCAGTTCTTC
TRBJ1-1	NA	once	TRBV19	CASSPGLLRRTEAFF	TGTGCCAGTAGCCCTGGACTCCTCAGGCGCACTGAAGCTTTCTTT
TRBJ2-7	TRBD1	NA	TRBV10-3	CAISDPGTGNSYEQYF	TGTGCCATCAGTGACCCCGGGACAGGGAACTCCTACGAGCAGTACTTC
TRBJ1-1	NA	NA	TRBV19	CASSIRPNTEAFF	TGTGCCAGTAGTATTAGACCGAACACTGAAGCTTTCTTT
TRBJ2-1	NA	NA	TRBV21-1	CASRLDSSYNEQFF	TGTGCCAGCAGGCTCGACAGTTCCTACAATGAGCAGTTCTTC
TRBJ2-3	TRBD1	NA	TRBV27	CASSLSKGAGTDTQYF	TGTGCCAGCAGTTTATCGAAGGGGGCAGGGACAGATACGCAGTATTTT
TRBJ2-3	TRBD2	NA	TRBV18	CASSPSASGESTDTQYF	TGTGCCAGCTCACCCTCGGCTAGCGGGGAGAGCACAGATACGCAGTATTTT
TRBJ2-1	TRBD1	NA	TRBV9	CASSARGQPYNEQFF	TGTGCCAGCAGCGCCCGGGGACAGCCTTACAATGAGCAGTTCTTC
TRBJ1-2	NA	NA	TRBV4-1	CASSPTARQRNYGYTF	TGCGCCAGCAGCCCTACCGCCCGGCAGAGAAACTATGGCTACACCTTC
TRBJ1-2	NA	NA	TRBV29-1	CSVTGRIYGYTF	TGCAGCGTCACAGGGCGTATCTATGGCTACACCTTC
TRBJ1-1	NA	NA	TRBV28	CASSFGDSILAFF	TGTGCCAGCAGTTTCGGTGACTCGATTTTAGCTTTCTTT
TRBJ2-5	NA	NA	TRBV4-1	CASSQEGLQETQYF	TGCGCCAGCAGCCAAGAAGGACTGCAAGAGACCCAGTACTTC
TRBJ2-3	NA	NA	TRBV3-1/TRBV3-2	CASSHRSDTQYF	TGTGCCAGCAGCCACAGATCAGATACGCAGTATTTT
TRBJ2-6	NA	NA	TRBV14	CASSQDSRTGQTF	TGTGCCAGCAGCCAAGACTCTAGGACTGGGCAGACTTTC